One and the same sample provided the 28 T cell receptor beta chains below, sequenced in a study of T-cell reconstitution after alpha-beta-depleted transplantation in children. Construction of the TCRbeta library involved unique molecular identifiers. Each CDR3 protein is one row after TCRdb ran MiXCR on the PCR reads. The sample holds about 420,000 distinct CDR3 sequences, about 11% seen once. The material sequenced was PBMCs from the stem cell graft donor, taken from the stem cell graft. These receptors were taken from a human donor who donated a stem cell graft to a child with acute myeloid leukemia.

The chain carries TRBV20-1 and TRBJ1-6, with D uncertain. The CDR3 sequence is 17 residues long. Germline assignment: CDR1 DFQATT and CDR2 SNEGSKA (reference sequence). The V gene lost 3 bases and the J gene lost 0 bases, with 15 bases spanning the gap. Written as DNA, the CDR3 is TGCAGTGCTAGGGTTAACAGCCTGAGCTCCTATAATTCACCCCTCCACTTT. This encodes CSARVNSLSSYNSPLHF.

In this sample, this clonotype turned up a few times. The chain combines TRBV20-1 with TRBJ1-6; D uncertain. Germline V CDR1 and CDR2: DFQATT, SNEGSKA (reference sequence). The CDR3 loop spans 13 amino acids. V lost 3 bases and J lost 7, with 10 bases in between. CDR3 region: CSASGGKNSPLHF. The DNA for the CDR3 is TGCAGTGCTAGCGGCGGGAAGAATTCACCCCTCCACTTT.

This clonotype was picked up a small number of times. The genes are TRBV25-1 and TRBJ1-5, with D hard to call. Per the germline V gene, CDR1 is MGHDK and CDR2 is SYGVNS. The CDR3 loop spans 14 amino acids. Trimming took 5 bases from V and 0 from J, leaving 8 bases between them. For the CDR3, the DNA is TGTGCCAGCAGTAAAGAGAATAGCAATCAGCCCCAGCATTTT. This codes for CASSKENSNQPQHF.

The chain uses TRBV20-1 and TRBJ2-1; 9 bases are a match to TRBD2. The CDR3 has 13 residues. V shed 6 bases and J 6 bases; nucleotides not matched to a gene: 6. The germline V gene has CDR1 DFQATT and CDR2 SNEGSKA (reference sequence). CDR3 nucleotides: TGCAGTGCCTCTAGAGCGGGAGGCAATGAGCAGTTCTTC. Its protein product is CSASRAGGNEQFF.

A few counts support this clonotype. The chain has TRBV12-5 and TRBJ2-5; D is undetermined. This CDR3 region has 12 residues. Between the trimmed V and J ends, which lost 2 bases and 7 bases, there was a span of 8 bases. Germline CDR1 is LGHNT and CDR2 is FRNRAP. The CDR3: CASGLNSATQYF. The CDR3 region has the DNA TGTGCTAGTGGTTTGAATTCGGCGACCCAGTACTTC.

The J gene is TRBJ2-1, the V gene TRBV9; D is undetermined. Between the trimmed V and J ends, which lost 0 bases and 9 bases, there was a span of 7 bases. Germline CDR1 SGDLS, CDR2 YYNGEE. This CDR3 is built from 12 residues. CDR3 residues: CASSVETGEQFF. DNA of the CDR3: TGTGCCAGCAGCGTAGAGACGGGTGAGCAGTTCTTC.

This clonotype has at least ten counts. The gene calls are TRBV20-1 and TRBJ2-7, with a weak D call TRBD2 (5 bases). CDR1 is DFQATT and CDR2 is SNEGSKA in the germline V gene (reference sequence). The V end was cut by 6 bases, the J end by 2 bases, with 17 bases between. This CDR3 is built from 14 residues. The CDR3 DNA is TGCAGTGCCATACCTATAGCGTCTACCTACGAGCAGTACTTC. Protein: CSAIPIASTYEQYF.

This clonotype showed up just a few times. The rearrangement joins TRBV9 to TRBJ1-2; D is undetermined. This CDR3 contains 15 residues. The germline CDR1 and CDR2 sequences are SGDLS and YYNGEE. The V and J ends lost 3 bases and 8 bases respectively, with 20 bases between them. The CDR3 protein is CASSGRPGQTWGYTF. As DNA, the CDR3 is TGTGCCAGCAGCGGACGGCCTGGTCAGACGTGGGGCTACACCTTC.

This chain joins TRBV5-1 and TRBJ1-2; 9 bases fit TRBD1. The CDR3 length is 14 residues. Trimming at V came to 3 bases and at J to 8 bases, leaving 8 bases not matched to a gene. Germline V gives CDR1 SGHRS, CDR2 YFSETQ. CDR3 in DNA: TGCGCCAGCAGCTCTGGACAGGGGACCTCAGGCTACACCTTC. Amino acid sequence: CASSSGQGTSGYTF.

In its sample, this clonotype was seen a few times. The chain joins TRBV3-1 to TRBJ2-3; D may be TRBD1 (8 bases). V was clipped by 0 bases and J by 1 base, with 20 bases between them. The CDR3 runs 19 residues. Germline CDR1 and CDR2: LGHDT and YNNKEL (reference sequence). The CDR3 here is CASSQDLVGTGGGTDTQYF. For the CDR3, the DNA is TGTGCCAGCAGCCAAGATCTAGTTGGAACAGGGGGGGGCACAGATACGCAGTATTTT.

The chain is built from TRBV20-1 and TRBJ2-3, with 9 bases lining up with TRBD2. This CDR3 spans 14 amino acids. After removal of 5 bases from V and 1 base from J, the junction contained 4 bases not matched to a gene. Germline loops: CDR1 DFQATT, CDR2 SNEGSKA (reference sequence). CDR3 in DNA: TGCAGTGCTTGGACTAGCGAAGGCACAGATACGCAGTATTTT. Protein product: CSAWTSEGTDTQYF.

The rearrangement links TRBV6-1 to TRBJ2-1; weak D call: TRBD2 (6 bases). CDR3 length: 13 amino acids. V lost 6 bases to trimming and J lost 10 bases, with 16 bases between them. Per germline, CDR1 MNHNS and CDR2 SASEGT. The CDR3 bases are TGTGCCAGCAGGCCTCGGGGAGGCCTGGAGCAGTTCTTC. This sequence encodes CASRPRGGLEQFF.

The chain has TRBV7-4 and TRBJ2-3; TRBD2 matches 13 bases. This CDR3 comprises 19 residues. V lost 4 bases and J lost 0; bases outside the gene matches: 10. The germline V gene encodes CDR1 SGHVT and CDR2 SQSDAQ. CDR3 region: CASSSSGTSGMVSTDTQYF. The CDR3 nucleotides are TGTGCCAGCAGCTCCTCAGGGACTAGCGGGATGGTTAGCACAGATACGCAGTATTTT.

V and J are TRBV10-2 and TRBJ1-1; D not resolved. The germline V gene encodes CDR1 WSHSY and CDR2 SAAADI. The CDR3 extends over 14 amino acids. V dropped 4 bases and J dropped 2 bases, with 11 bases sitting between them. CDR3 bases: TGCGCCAGCAGTGGACGGGTCATCAACACTGAAGCTTTCTTT. Translation gives CASSGRVINTEAFF.

V gene TRBV27 combines with J gene TRBJ2-1, with unresolved D. Germline CDR1 is MNHEY and CDR2 is SMNVEV (reference sequence). This CDR3 spans 13 amino acids. The ends were cut back, 2 bases at V and 4 bases at J, with 6 bases in the middle. The CDR3 loop reads CASSLSRYNEQFF. CDR3 coding DNA: TGTGCCAGCAGTTTAAGCAGATACAATGAGCAGTTCTTC.

This clonotype was seen a handful of times. The chain couples TRBV24-1 to TRBJ1-1; 8 nucleotides agree with TRBD1. The CDR3 spans 13 residues. Germline V gene sequence: CDR1 KGHDR, CDR2 SFDVKD. The V and J ends lost 7 bases and 1 base, in that order; junction bases with no gene match: 1. The chain's CDR3 is CATRDRENTEAFF. CDR3 bases: TGTGCCACCAGGGACAGGGAGAACACTGAAGCTTTCTTT.

The V call is TRBV3-1, the J call TRBJ2-2; no definite D call. The germline V and J ends were trimmed by 3 bases and 6 bases, with 8 bases remaining between them. This CDR3 contains 13 residues. Germline loops: CDR1 LGHDT, CDR2 YNNKEL (reference sequence). CDR3 protein: CASSHAPPGELFF. The CDR3, as DNA: TGTGCCAGCAGCCACGCCCCTCCCGGGGAGCTGTTTTTT.

This sequence joins TRBV18 and TRBJ1-5, with 9 bases aligning to TRBD1. After removal of 3 bases from V and 9 bases from J, the junction contained 6 bases not matched to a gene. The CDR3 has 14 residues. Germline-derived CDR1 and CDR2 are KGHSH and LQKENI. The CDR3 loop is CASSPGDRVSPQHF. In nucleotides, the CDR3 is TGTGCCAGCTCACCGGGGGACAGGGTATCGCCCCAGCATTTT.

V is TRBV20-1 and J is TRBJ2-1; D tentatively reads TRBD1 or TRBD2 (6 bases each). The germline V and J ends were trimmed by 6 bases and 7 bases, with 19 bases remaining between them. The CDR3 runs to 14 residues. CDR1 DFQATT and CDR2 SNEGSKA come from the germline V gene (reference sequence). The CDR3 DNA reads TGCAGTGCGGGGGGCGGGGAAGGGAGGAATGAGCAGTTCTTC. This sequence encodes CSAGGGEGRNEQFF.

This clonotype appeared a few times. This chain uses TRBV7-8 with TRBJ1-2, with D possibly TRBD1 on 5 matching bases. V lost 5 bases to trimming and J lost 1 base, with 20 bases between them. The CDR3 extends over 17 amino acids. Germline assignment: CDR1 SGHVS and CDR2 FQNEAQ. The CDR3 here is CASSEGRGQEFNYGYTF. The DNA for the CDR3 is TGTGCCAGCAGCGAGGGAAGGGGCCAGGAGTTTAACTATGGCTACACCTTC.

The rearrangement links TRBV12-3 or TRBV12-4 to TRBJ1-6; unclear D gene. The germline V and J ends were trimmed by 3 bases and 5 bases, with 8 bases remaining between them. The CDR3 runs 14 residues. Here the CDR3 reads CASSFIGDNSPLHF. DNA for the CDR3: TGTGCCAGCAGTTTTATAGGAGATAATTCACCCCTCCACTTT.

On this clonotype: The germline gene is not matched at one end of the junction; a read error may be the cause. The chain employs TRBV5-5 and TRBJ1-5, with D hard to call. The CDR3 contains 14 residues. From germline, CDR1 is SGHKS and CDR2 YYEKEE (reference sequence). The CDR3 is CASSLGAGKQPQHF. Written as DNA, the CDR3 is TGTGCCAGCAGCTTGGGCGCGGGCAAACAGCCCCAGCATTTT.

The rearrangement joins TRBV6-1 to TRBJ2-5; no reliable D call. Germline CDR1 MNHNS, CDR2 SASEGT. Between the trimmed V and J ends, which lost 8 bases and 5 bases, there was a span of 15 bases. The CDR3 consists of 13 residues. The CDR3 spells CASFPGSRETQYF. CDR3 nucleotides: TGTGCCAGCTTCCCGGGCTCGAGGGAGACCCAGTACTTC.

This clonotype was counted a few times. The chain uses TRBV11-2 and TRBJ2-5; D ambiguous. The CDR3 length is 18 residues. Per germline, CDR1 SGHAT and CDR2 FQNNGV. The V end was cut by 5 bases, the J end by 0 bases, with 22 bases between. CDR3: CASSPGRVPGLYQETQYF. In DNA form, the CDR3 reads TGTGCCAGCAGCCCTGGGCGTGTTCCAGGATTGTACCAAGAGACCCAGTACTTC.

The gene calls are TRBV7-8 and TRBJ1-2; no clear D gene. This CDR3 is 14 amino acids long. Germline CDR1 is SGHVS and CDR2 is FQNEAQ. Deletions cut 5 bases from V and 0 bases from J, with 10 bases between. CDR3 bases: TGTGCCAGCAGCCCCCGGGAGACTAACTATGGCTACACCTTC. Translating it yields CASSPRETNYGYTF.

This clonotype was found many times. The V and J genes are TRBV5-1 and TRBJ2-2; 14 nucleotides line up with TRBD2. CDR1 is SGHRS and CDR2 is YFSETQ in the germline V gene. The CDR3 has 19 residues. V lost 4 bases, J lost 0 bases, and 8 bases stayed unmatched. In DNA, the CDR3 is TGCGCCAGCAGCCTTTCGGGACTAGCGGGGGCGGCGAACACCGGGGAGCTGTTTTTT. This codes for CASSLSGLAGAANTGELFF.

The rearrangement joins TRBV6-1 to TRBJ2-2; TRBD1 agrees at 7 bases. Germline lookup yields CDR1 MNHNS and CDR2 SASEGT. J was trimmed by 4 bases and V by 2 bases; bases with no gene match: 7. This CDR3 is 16 amino acids long. The CDR3 here is CASSETPTGLTGELFF. CDR3 sequence (DNA): TGTGCCAGCAGTGAAACACCGACAGGGCTCACCGGGGAGCTGTTTTTT.

A remark on this clonotype: The junction departs from germline at one end; a sequencing error may be responsible. This chain's CDR3 is CASSLAPREAQYF. The CDR3 DNA is TGTGCCAGCAGCTTAGCGCCGCGAGAGGCCCAGTACTTC. V is TRBV7-2 and J is TRBJ2-5; D ambiguous. Germline assignment: CDR1 SGHTA and CDR2 FQGNSA. This CDR3 contains 13 residues.